Detailed here is one TCR beta chain. Because it lacks the conserved phenylalanine or tryptophan at the end, this CDR3 is likely a read error. The ends were cut back, 0 bases at V and 5 bases at J, with 13 bases in the middle. The CDR3 runs to 14 residues. Germline V CDR1 and CDR2: SQVTM, ANQGSEA. This sample is drawn from a study of tumor-infiltrating lymphocytes in primary liver carcinoma. The wider study: Every sample contained roughly 3.5 to 8 million productive TCRbeta reads, and these numbers were similar from one tissue type to another.

Both RNA and DNA were isolated together from around 18-30 mg of bulk tissue that had not been sorted. Separate regions, five per tumor, were sampled. A constant-region primer primed TCR beta cDNA synthesis from 500 to 550 ng of total RNA. Amplification in three nested multiplex PCR rounds with slightly modified ARM-PCR gave rise to TCR beta libraries. Rounds one and two of PCR, each of 10 cycles, were primed with TRBV1-TRBV30 forward primers and a C-beta reverse primer. TCRdb independently ran MiXCR on the multiplex PCR reads; one entry per CDR3 protein. The sample yields more than 90,000 distinct CDR3 sequences, 65% to 75% seen once.

Sequencing was performed on liver tumor tissue from sampling region 2. Stated subset: tumor region T2, inferior pole. The rearrangement joins TRBV29-1 to TRBJ2-5; possibly TRBD2 for D (6 bases). The source is a woman between 55 and 75 years old with primary liver carcinoma and hepatitis B virus infection. In nucleotides, the CDR3 is TGCAGCGTTGAAGAACGCCTAGCGAGGGAGACCCAGTACCTC. Translating it yields CSVEERLARETQYL.